This TCR beta chain was found in a study of CD8 T cells in Susac syndrome. General study points: The relatively small number of individuals in the TCR sequencing and HLA analysis was acknowledged by the study.

High-throughput TCR beta sequencing covered peripheral CD8+ and CD4+ T cells. Healthy donors, matched for age and sex, constituted the control group. Negative isolation was used for CD8+ and CD4+ T cells, and FACS enrichment was applied to TEMRA cells. In regard to this clonotype: No antigen is known for it.

V was pared by 5 bases and J by 7 bases, with 3 bases of the junction left unmatched. This CDR3 contains 15 residues. CDR1 and CDR2 from the germline V gene are MNHEY and SVGAGI. The authors reverse transcribed roughly 0.5 to 1 ug RNA with random hexamers. Each CDR3 protein gets one entry after TCRdb re-called the immunoSEQ multiplex PCR reads with MiXCR. The sample includes approximately 130,000 distinct CDR3 sequences, around 94% of them seen just once. The receptor comes from a human donor in good health. The sample comprised CD4+ T cells from PBMCs. The chain employs TRBV6-5 and TRBJ2-2, with TRBD2 matching 14 bases. CDR3 loop: CASSTGLAGVGELFF. The CDR3 DNA reads as TGTGCCAGCAGTACGGGACTAGCGGGAGTCGGGGAGCTGTTTTTT.